The 15 T cell receptor beta chains in this list originate from one sample, sequenced in a study of shared clonotypes between healthy human individuals. Sequencing used immunoSEQ multiplex PCR; TCRdb keeps in-frame clones, though not all of them. Here the sample spans 950,000 to 1,100,000 clones, around 74% being singletons. Sequenced material: memory CD4+ T cells sorted from blood. Documented subset: CD45RA-negative fraction. The receptors here all came from a man aged 18 to 29 in good health.

On this clone: The same CDR3 can be traced to other DNA sequences in this sample. The chain recombines TRBV11-3 with TRBJ2-1; no clear D. The CDR3 is 14 amino acids. Between the trimmed V and J ends, which lost 1 base and 0 bases, there was a span of 4 bases. Germline V lookup: CDR1 SGHNT, CDR2 YENEEA. CDR3 DNA sequence: TGTGCCAGCAGCTTAGGGGACTCCTACAATGAGCAGTTCTTC. Translated, it gives CASSLGDSYNEQFF.

This clone was seen just once. The chain uses TRBV7-2 and TRBJ2-1; 11 nucleotides align to TRBD2. Germline V CDR1 and CDR2: SGHTA, FQGNSA. The CDR3 covers 15 residues. V trimming: 5 bases; J trimming: 7 bases; junction bases outside the gene matches: 7. CDR3 coding DNA: TGTGCCAGCAGCATCTATAGCGGGGGGGTTAATGAGCAGTTCTTC. It specifies CASSIYSGGVNEQFF.

J is TRBJ1-3 and V is TRBV6-1; 7 positions agree with TRBD1. The CDR3 loop spans 13 amino acids. After removal of 7 bases from V and 4 bases from J, the junction contained 4 bases not matched to a gene. Germline lookup yields CDR1 MNHNS and CDR2 SASEGT. This CDR3 is CASNTGVGNTIYF. CDR3 nucleotide sequence: TGTGCCAGCAACACAGGGGTAGGAAACACCATATATTTT.

The gene calls are TRBV4-3 and TRBJ1-2; D gene unclear. In germline, CDR1 is LGHNA, CDR2 YSLEER. V lost 1 base and J lost 8, with 17 bases in between. The CDR3 runs to 15 residues. The DNA for the CDR3 is TGCGCCAGCAGCCAAGTAGGCCAGGACTTATGGGGCTACACCTTC. Protein sequence: CASSQVGQDLWGYTF.

The V call is TRBV5-1, the J call TRBJ2-7; 8 positions match TRBD2. V gave up 4 bases and J gave up 5 bases; unmatched junction bases: 8. CDR3 length: 14 amino acids. The germline gives CDR1 SGHRS, CDR2 YFSETQ. The CDR3 spells CASSPIAGSDEQYF. The CDR3 nucleotides read TGCGCCAGCAGCCCGATAGCGGGGAGCGACGAGCAGTACTTC.

This clone was seen a handful of times. The same CDR3 arises from other DNA sequences in this sample as well. V gene TRBV5-4 combines with J gene TRBJ2-5; D is ambiguous. The germline V and J ends were trimmed by 2 bases and 0 bases, with 2 bases remaining between them. The CDR3 runs 12 residues. The V gene's germline CDR1 is SGHNT and CDR2 YYREEE (reference sequence). The CDR3 sequence: CASSFYQETQYF. The CDR3 nucleotides read TGTGCCAGCAGCTTCTACCAAGAGACCCAGTACTTC.

The CDR3 coding sequence is TGTGCCAGCTCACCACCAGACAGGGCTTACGAGCAGTACTTC. Residues: CASSPPDRAYEQYF. This chain uses TRBV18 with TRBJ2-7; 7 nucleotides align to TRBD1. The ends lost 0 bases at V and 4 bases at J; junction bases unmatched: 3. Germline V gene data show CDR1 as KGHSH and CDR2 as LQKENI. CDR3 size: 14 residues.

V gene TRBV6-5 combines with J gene TRBJ2-5; D gene ambiguous. Per the germline V gene, CDR1 is MNHEY and CDR2 is SVGAGI. With 5 bases removed from V and 6 bases from J, the gap between germline ends came to 10 bases. The length of the CDR3 is 12 residues. CDR3 nucleotide sequence: TGTGCCAGCAGTCCGGAACGGAAGACCCAGTACTTC. It is translated as CASSPERKTQYF.

The rearrangement uses TRBV15 and TRBJ2-3, with 9 bases that match TRBD1. Trimming at V came to 1 base and at J to 4 bases, leaving 6 bases not matched to a gene. Germline V gene lookup returns CDR1 LNHNV and CDR2 YYDKDF (reference sequence). This CDR3 contains 16 residues. CDR3 residues: CATSRGNRGLADTQYF. DNA of the CDR3: TGTGCCACCAGCAGAGGAAACAGGGGGCTCGCAGATACGCAGTATTTT.

The chain uses TRBV11-2 and TRBJ2-3; a weak D match, TRBD1 (6 bases). The germline V gene has CDR1 SGHAT and CDR2 FQNNGV. The CDR3 has 15 residues. V shed 3 bases and J shed 0 bases, with 10 bases lying between them. Here the CDR3 DNA reads TGTGCCAGCAGCTTCGGACAGACTAGCACAGATACGCAGTATTTT. Protein product: CASSFGQTSTDTQYF.

V and J are TRBV30 and TRBJ2-7, with D possibly being TRBD1 (5 bases). The V and J ends lost 0 bases and 2 bases respectively, with 14 bases between them. The CDR3 has 15 residues. Germline assignment: CDR1 GTSNPN and CDR2 SVGIG (reference sequence). The CDR3 nucleotides read TGTGCCTGGAGTGTACAGGTACAGGCACCCTACGAGCAGTACTTC. This sequence encodes CAWSVQVQAPYEQYF.

V and J are TRBV30 and TRBJ2-5, with 8 bases fitting TRBD2. V dropped 8 bases and J dropped 2; count of bases not matched to a gene: 4. CDR1 and CDR2 (germline): GTSNPN, SVGIG (reference sequence). The CDR3 length is 12 residues. The DNA for the CDR3 is TGTGCCCGGGGGGGGAGACAAGAGACCCAGTACTTC. This encodes CARGGRQETQYF.

CDR3 bases: TGCGCCAGCAGCTTGGCAGCGGGGGGGCCGGCCCTGTATGAGCAGTTCTTC. This gives the protein CASSLAAGGPALYEQFF. The chain has TRBV5-1 and TRBJ2-1; 10 bases line up with TRBD2. Germline V gives CDR1 SGHRS, CDR2 YFSETQ. The CDR3 sequence is 17 residues long. After removal of 0 bases from V and 8 bases from J, the junction contained 11 bases not matched to a gene.

V and J are TRBV29-1 and TRBJ2-1; 7 nucleotides align to TRBD2. J was trimmed by 5 bases and V by 4 bases; bases with no gene match: 11. The CDR3 has 15 amino acids. Germline loops: CDR1 SQVTM, CDR2 ANQGSEA. The CDR3 region has the DNA TGCAGCGTTGGGGAGAGCGGGGTCGGAAACAATGAGCAGTTCTTC. Protein: CSVGESGVGNNEQFF.

This clone was detected only once. CDR3 nucleotide sequence: TGTGCCAGCAGCTTGGGGACAGGGGGCGCATATTCACCCCTCCACTTT. Translating it yields CASSLGTGGAYSPLHF. The chain uses TRBV5-8 and TRBJ1-6, with 11 nucleotides matching TRBD1. CDR1 is SGHTS, CDR2 YDEGEE, per germline. The CDR3 sequence is 16 residues long. The V gene end was trimmed by 0 bases and the J gene end by 8 bases; junction bases not matched to a gene: 4.